A selection of T cell receptor beta chains follows, all from one sample in a study of T cell repertoires in cytomegalovirus infection. TCRdb reprocessed the reads via MiXCR and lists one record per CDR3 protein. The data hold 200,000 or so distinct CDR3 sequences, with roughly a fifth observed a single time. Sequenced sample: PBMCs. The origin of the receptors is a human donor in good health (CMV status not recorded). Some clones in this sample may be carry-over from other donors' samples. CDR3s include the opening cysteine and the closing phenylalanine or tryptophan. The D gene is left open where the match is weak. The size entry is marked missing in some rows and otherwise reads once, few, many or a size class.

j_call: TRBJ1-4
clone_size: few
d_call: NA
v_call: TRBV4-1
cdr3_nt: TGCGCCAGCAGCCGAGAGATAGCAGGGGATATCGAAAAACTGTTTTTT
cdr3_aa: CASSREIAGDIEKLFF

j_call: TRBJ1-1
clone_size: many
d_call: NA
v_call: TRBV6-2/TRBV6-3
cdr3_nt: TGTGCCAGCAGTTACTCCGCCTACATGAACACTGAAGCTTTCTTT
cdr3_aa: CASSYSAYMNTEAFF

j_call: TRBJ2-7
clone_size: NA
d_call: NA
v_call: TRBV30
cdr3_nt: TGTGCCTGCTTCGGGACTCTTTCCTACGAGCAGTACTTC
cdr3_aa: CACFGTLSYEQYF

j_call: TRBJ2-5
clone_size: NA
d_call: NA
v_call: TRBV6-1
cdr3_nt: TGTGCCAGCAACGGGGAGGTCCCACGGCTGTACTTC
cdr3_aa: CASNGEVPRLYF

j_call: TRBJ1-3
clone_size: few
d_call: NA
v_call: TRBV12-3/TRBV12-4
cdr3_nt: TGTGCCAGCAAGGGGAGGGTTGCCGGAAACACCATATATTTT
cdr3_aa: CASKGRVAGNTIYF

j_call: TRBJ1-5
clone_size: few
d_call: NA
v_call: TRBV5-8
cdr3_nt: TGTGCCAGCAGCCGCCGCGTGACAGGTGTGGGAGGAAATCAGCCCCAGCATTTT
cdr3_aa: CASSRRVTGVGGNQPQHF

j_call: TRBJ2-1
clone_size: NA
d_call: NA
v_call: TRBV6-5
cdr3_nt: TGTGCCAGCAGCTTTAGTACTGGGGGTCCAAACAATGAGCAGTTCTTC
cdr3_aa: CASSFSTGGPNNEQFF

j_call: TRBJ1-1
clone_size: few
d_call: NA
v_call: TRBV29-1
cdr3_nt: TGCAGCGCCGGGTTAGGAGGACGGAACACTGAAGCTTTCTTT
cdr3_aa: CSAGLGGRNTEAFF

j_call: TRBJ2-1
clone_size: NA
d_call: NA
v_call: TRBV5-1
cdr3_nt: TGCGCCAGCAGCTTGGAAAGGGGGATGAAGAATGAGCAGTTCTTC
cdr3_aa: CASSLERGMKNEQFF

j_call: TRBJ2-2
clone_size: NA
d_call: TRBD1
v_call: TRBV28
cdr3_nt: TGTGCCAGCACCAAACAGGGGGCGCTTGGTGTTTGGGAGCTGTTTTTT
cdr3_aa: CASTKQGALGVWELFF